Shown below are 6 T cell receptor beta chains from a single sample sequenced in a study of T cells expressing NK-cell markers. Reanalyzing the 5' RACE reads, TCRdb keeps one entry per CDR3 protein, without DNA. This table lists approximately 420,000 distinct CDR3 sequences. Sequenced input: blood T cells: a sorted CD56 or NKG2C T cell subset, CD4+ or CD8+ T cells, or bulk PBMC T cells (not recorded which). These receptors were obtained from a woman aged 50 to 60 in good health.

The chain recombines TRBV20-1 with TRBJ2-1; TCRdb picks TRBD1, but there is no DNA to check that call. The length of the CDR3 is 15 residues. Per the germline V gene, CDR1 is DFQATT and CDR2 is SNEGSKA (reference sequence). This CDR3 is CSAQGASGAYNEQFF.

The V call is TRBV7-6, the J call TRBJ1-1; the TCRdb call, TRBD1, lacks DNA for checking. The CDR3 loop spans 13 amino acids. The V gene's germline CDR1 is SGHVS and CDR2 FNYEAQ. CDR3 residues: CASSSTGYAEAFF.

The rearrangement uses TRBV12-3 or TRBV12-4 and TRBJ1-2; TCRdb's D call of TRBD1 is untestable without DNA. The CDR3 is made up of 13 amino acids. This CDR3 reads CASTHRGQYGYTF.

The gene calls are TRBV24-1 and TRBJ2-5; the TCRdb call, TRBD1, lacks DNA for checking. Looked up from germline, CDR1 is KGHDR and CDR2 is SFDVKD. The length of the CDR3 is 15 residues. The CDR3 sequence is CATSDFAQGGETQYF.

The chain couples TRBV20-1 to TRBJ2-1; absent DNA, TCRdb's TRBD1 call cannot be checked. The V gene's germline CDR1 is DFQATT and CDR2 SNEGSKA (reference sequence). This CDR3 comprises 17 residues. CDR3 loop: CSARDVRGLASRNEQFF.

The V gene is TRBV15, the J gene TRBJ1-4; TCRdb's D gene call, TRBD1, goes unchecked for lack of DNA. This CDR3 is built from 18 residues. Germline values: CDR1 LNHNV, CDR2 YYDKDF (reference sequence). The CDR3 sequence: CATSRPGGGAKPNEKLFF.